This TCR beta chain is from a study of beta chain features in type 1 diabetes. Study-wide background: In age, gender and cell yields, patients were similar to healthy donors. The study, taken as a whole, reports: More deletions and fewer insertions at VDJ junctions were seen in type 1 diabetes patients.

This clone has more than one count but fewer than ten. Its antigen is unknown. Every single donor gave one heparinised blood draw, and these averaged around 120 mL. Expressed TCRB transcripts were sequenced because the isolated RNA had all been reverse transcribed beforehand. TCRdb's copy holds only in-frame clones and misses some; the assay was immunoSEQ multiplex PCR. The sample shows about 620,000 clones, roughly a sixth of them seen only once. Germline CDR1 reads LGHNA; CDR2 reads YSLEER. The CDR3 contains 15 residues. V dropped 9 bases and J dropped 6; count of bases not matched to a gene: 9. The sample was naive CD4+ T cells from blood. The V gene is TRBV4-3, the J gene TRBJ1-6, with TRBD1 matching 9 bases. This receptor was identified in a man aged 18 to 30 in good health. The chain's CDR3 is CASTRAGQGNSPLHF. For the CDR3, the DNA is TGCGCCAGTACTCGGGCGGGACAGGGTAATTCACCCCTCCACTTT.